This T cell receptor (beta chain) was captured by sequencing in a study of blood T cell repertoires in COVID-19. Study overall: Material from acute and convalescent COVID-19 was sourced from the United States, Italy and Spain. T cells, B-cell-depleted T cells, or PBMCs provided the cDNA or gDNA that served as material.

How the authors handled the data: Amplifying reference gene primers gave estimates of nucleated cell counts. The data were produced by immunoSEQ multiplex PCR, yet TCRdb's version contains in-frame clones alone and is incomplete. Clone size and V and J calls were adopted from that table, with D and trimming inferred from the DNA. The table has some 150,000 clones, 87% seen once. Germline V gene lookup returns CDR1 MNHEY and CDR2 SVGAGI. Trimming removed 4 bases from V and 2 bases from J; junction bases left unmatched: 2. The length of the CDR3 is 14 residues. The origin of this receptor is a woman aged 50 to 60 with acute or convalescent COVID-19. Sequencing was carried out using peripheral blood. J is TRBJ2-7 and V is TRBV6-5; 10 nucleotides align to TRBD1. The CDR3 here is CASSLGQGTYEQYF. CDR3 bases: TGTGCCAGCAGTTTGGGACAGGGGACCTACGAGCAGTACTTC.